This paragraph covers one T cell receptor beta chain sequence. This sample stems from a study of cytomegalovirus exposure and HLA in healthy donors. 60 Vbeta and 13 Jbeta primers were used in PCR. In the original analysis: An analysis performed later counted 60 million to 90 million unique TCR beta chains (roughly 11 million of them shared). Sequencing was performed with immunoSEQ multiplex PCR; in TCRdb, only in-frame clones are kept and a portion is missing. The V and J calls and clone size come from that table; D and trimming were worked out from the DNA. The sample lists about 130,000 clones, around 72% occurring once. The CDR3 covers 18 residues. Germline-derived CDR1 and CDR2 are LNHDA and SQIVND (reference sequence). V shed 6 bases and J shed 0 bases, with 18 bases lying between them.

This TCR derives from a man aged 25 to 45 in good health and CMV-seronegative. This rearrangement joins TRBV19 to TRBJ1-6, with unresolved D. Sequencing was done on a sample of PBMCs. CDR3: CASSSGGKLSSYNSPLHF. The CDR3 coding sequence is TGTGCCAGTAGCTCCGGCGGCAAATTAAGCTCCTATAATTCACCCCTCCACTTT.